Shown below are 18 T cell receptor beta chains from a single sample sequenced in a study of blood T cell repertoires in COVID-19. Libraries were prepared by immunoSEQ multiplex PCR; TCRdb keeps only in-frame clonotypes and omits some of them. Of hundreds of thousands of clones in the sample, around 86% are singletons; the top ten hold less than 3.5%. Input material: peripheral blood. The source is a human donor in a cohort sampled during active COVID-19.

In its sample, this clone was seen once. This chain uses TRBV27 with TRBJ2-1, with TRBD2 matching 10 bases. This CDR3 contains 18 residues. Germline V lookup: CDR1 MNHEY, CDR2 SMNVEV (reference sequence). J gave up 8 bases and V 4 bases, and 17 bases lay outside the gene matches. CDR3 sequence (DNA): TGTGCCAGCAGTTCAGGACTAGCGGATCCGGATGAGGGTCATGAGCAGTTCTTC. Translation: CASSSGLADPDEGHEQFF.

The V gene is TRBV7-8, the J gene TRBJ2-2; TRBD2 aligns across 12 bases. Germline V gene data show CDR1 as SGHVS and CDR2 as FQNEAQ. This CDR3 has 20 residues. With V trimmed by 2 bases and J by 4 bases, 14 bases remained unmatched. The chain's CDR3 is CASSLIPLAGGPSSTGELFF. The CDR3 region has the DNA TGTGCCAGCAGCTTAATCCCGCTAGCGGGAGGGCCCTCGAGCACCGGGGAGCTGTTTTTT.

V usage is TRBV6-1 and J usage is TRBJ1-1; tentatively, D is TRBD1 (5 bases). V lost 3 bases and J 5 bases, leaving 13 bases between the germline ends. In germline, CDR1 is MNHNS, CDR2 SASEGT. This CDR3 spans 14 amino acids. The DNA for the CDR3 is TGTGCCAGCAGTGATGGGGGGGTGGGTACTGAAGCTTTCTTT. Translated, it gives CASSDGGVGTEAFF.

The chain carries TRBV11-2 and TRBJ2-3; D perhaps matches TRBD2 (6 bases). CDR1 and CDR2 (germline): SGHAT, FQNNGV. V was pared by 7 bases and J by 6 bases, with 20 bases between. The CDR3 is 15 residues long. CDR3 sequence (DNA): TGTGCCAGCACCCTCCCCGGGAGCCTTGGGGATACGCAGTATTTT. This codes for CASTLPGSLGDTQYF. Complete variable domain (other parts from reference TRBV11-2 and TRBJ2-3): EAGVAQSPRYKIIEKRQSVAFWCNPISGHATLYWYQQILGQGPKLLIQFQNNGVVDDSQLPKDRFSAERLKGVDSTLKIQPAKLEDSAVYLCASTLPGSLGDTQYFGPGTRLTVL.

This sequence joins TRBV7-9 and TRBJ2-7, with D perhaps TRBD1 (5 bases). From germline, CDR1 is SEHNR and CDR2 FQNEAQ (reference sequence). Trimming pared 0 bases from V and 4 bases from J, leaving 13 bases between. CDR3 length: 15 residues. The CDR3 spells CASSLAGAKGYEQYF. The DNA of the CDR3 is TGTGCCAGCAGCTTAGCAGGGGCAAAAGGTTACGAGCAGTACTTC.

The chain couples TRBV6-6 to TRBJ2-5, with a weak D call TRBD2 (5 bases). Trimming took off 7 bases at V and 11 bases at J, with 20 bases between the two ends. The CDR3 length is 13 residues. CDR1 MNHNY and CDR2 SVGAGI come from the germline V gene (reference sequence). The CDR3 DNA reads TGTGCCAGCACCAGCAACGAGGCCCGGACTCAGTACTTC. It encodes CASTSNEARTQYF.

V and J are TRBV5-1 and TRBJ2-2, with 12 bases identical to TRBD2. V lost 4 bases, J lost 5 bases, and 6 bases stayed unmatched. Germline V gene sequence: CDR1 SGHRS, CDR2 YFSETQ. The CDR3 is made up of 16 amino acids. DNA of the CDR3: TGCGCCAGCAGCCCGCTGACTAGCGGGAGTACCGGGGAGCTGTTTTTT. Residues: CASSPLTSGSTGELFF.

The V and J genes are TRBV20-1 and TRBJ2-1; D may be TRBD1 (5 bases). Trimming removed 3 bases at V and 0 bases at J, with 12 bases between. Germline lookup yields CDR1 DFQATT and CDR2 SNEGSKA (reference sequence). This CDR3 comprises 15 residues. The CDR3 here is CSASRGAISYNEQFF. As DNA, the CDR3 is TGCAGTGCTAGTCGTGGGGCGATCTCCTACAATGAGCAGTTCTTC.

The CDR3 region is CAISESGQGARYEQYF. CDR3 DNA sequence: TGTGCCATCAGTGAGTCCGGACAGGGGGCTCGCTACGAGCAGTACTTC. J is TRBJ2-7 and V is TRBV10-3; 11 nucleotides agree with TRBD1. The CDR3 is 16 amino acids. Germline CDR1 reads ENHRY; CDR2 reads SYGVKD. V lost 0 bases, J lost 3 bases, and 4 bases stayed unmatched.

This clone was detected only once. The chain links TRBV6-5 to TRBJ1-2, with D possibly matching TRBD1 (5 bases). V was clipped by 6 bases and J by 3 bases, with 11 bases between them. The CDR3 runs 13 residues. Germline lookup yields CDR1 MNHEY and CDR2 SVGAGI. The CDR3, as DNA: TGTGCCAGCAGCTATGGACATTACTATGGCTACACCTTC. It specifies CASSYGHYYGYTF.

The table lists this clone with many counts. In the same sample, other DNA sequences code for this CDR3. V usage is TRBV11-2 and J usage is TRBJ2-5, with 8 nucleotides matching TRBD1. Germline CDR1 is SGHAT and CDR2 is FQNNGV. The trim removed 5 bases at V and 2 bases at J, leaving 4 bases unmatched. CDR3 length: 14 amino acids. The CDR3 loop reads CASSTGQVQETQYF. The CDR3 coding sequence is TGTGCCAGCAGCACGGGACAGGTTCAAGAGACCCAGTACTTC.

The V gene is TRBV5-1, the J gene TRBJ2-2; 11 nucleotides align to TRBD2. CDR1 and CDR2 (germline): SGHRS, YFSETQ. V lost 2 bases and J lost 1; bases outside the gene matches: 1. The CDR3 is made up of 16 amino acids. The CDR3 is CASSFLAGGNTGELFF. The CDR3 coding sequence is TGCGCCAGCAGCTTTCTAGCGGGAGGGAACACCGGGGAGCTGTTTTTT.

The table lists this clone with a few counts. V gene TRBV6-5 combines with J gene TRBJ1-2; possible D gene TRBD1, 5 bases. CDR3 length equals 15 residues. V shed 7 bases and J shed 7 bases, with 22 bases lying between them. Germline CDR1 and CDR2: MNHEY and SVGAGI. The CDR3 DNA sequence: TGTGCCAGCACCAGAAGTGTACAGGTCTCAGCTGGCTACACCTTC. Translated, it gives CASTRSVQVSAGYTF.

This clone was detected only once. V is TRBV7-9 and J is TRBJ1-1, with D uncertain. Germline lookup yields CDR1 SEHNR and CDR2 FQNEAQ (reference sequence). CDR3 length equals 13 residues. Trimming took 1 base from V and 11 from J, leaving 14 bases between them. CDR3 in amino acids: CASSLGGFGGAFF. In DNA, the CDR3 is TGTGCCAGCAGCTTAGGGGGTTTCGGCGGGGCTTTCTTT.

This chain joins TRBV28 and TRBJ1-1; TRBD1 might be the D (6 bases). Deletions cut 7 bases from V and 1 base from J, with 13 bases between. Germline values: CDR1 MDHEN, CDR2 SYDVKM. There are 14 residues in the CDR3. DNA for the CDR3: TGTGCCAGCACCCGAGGGGGATGGAACACTGAAGCTTTCTTT. Protein sequence: CASTRGGWNTEAFF.

This clone was counted ten times or more. The V and J genes are TRBV9 and TRBJ1-1; 7 bases line up with TRBD1. CDR1 and CDR2 (germline): SGDLS, YYNGEE. The CDR3 covers 14 residues. J gave up 0 bases and V 3 bases, and 2 bases lay outside the gene matches. CDR3 region: CASSAGTVNTEAFF. CDR3 nucleotide sequence: TGTGCCAGCAGCGCCGGGACAGTGAACACTGAAGCTTTCTTT.

The count of this clone is one. This chain joins TRBV14 and TRBJ2-1, with 13 bases fitting TRBD2. J was trimmed by 6 bases and V by 6 bases; bases with no gene match: 8. The germline V gene has CDR1 SGHDN and CDR2 FVKESK. The CDR3 totals 16 residues. The CDR3 reads CASRLAGGRSGNEQFF. In nucleotides, the CDR3 is TGTGCCAGCAGACTAGCGGGGGGGCGGTCGGGCAATGAGCAGTTCTTC.

The chain links TRBV5-5 to TRBJ1-2; 10 bases map to TRBD1. The CDR3 spans 15 residues. J lost 7 bases, V lost 4 bases, and 10 bases had no gene match. CDR1 and CDR2 (germline): SGHKS, YYEKEE (reference sequence). Here the CDR3 DNA reads TGTGCCAGCAGCATTCTGACAGGGGGCGCAGGTGGCTACACCTTC. Amino acids: CASSILTGGAGGYTF. Using reference TRBV5-5 and TRBJ1-2 for the parts outside the CDR3, the full variable domain is DAGVTQSPTHLIKTRGQQVTLRCSPISGHKSVSWYQQVLGQGPQFIFQYYEKEERGRGNFPDRFSARQFPNYSSELNVNALLLGDSALYLCASSILTGGAGGYTFGSGTRLTVV.